This TCR beta chain was sequenced during a study of T cells in narcolepsy (dated by TCRdb to the late 2010s). Looking at the study overall: Patients with narcolepsy type 1 or type 2 (NT1, NT2) and healthy control donors were enrolled in the study. The study sought autoreactive T cells targeting hypocretin neuron self-antigens (hypocretin, TRIB2) in narcolepsy patients, using TCR Vbeta sequencing to track clonotypes in blood and CSF.

The study at large found these results: Autoreactive clonotypes were reported to be detected serially in the blood of the same patients and of different patients, but not in the blood of healthy controls. No sequences matching autoreactive T cell clones were present in some of the blood memory CD4+ repertoires from patients and controls. Patients and controls had similar numbers of sequenced blood memory CD4+ clonotypes, with averages of approximately 40,000 in patients and 30,000 to 35,000 in controls. In plots comparing CSF and blood CD4+ T cell clonotypes from the same patient, HCRT-specific and TRIB2-specific autoreactive clonotypes were highlighted.

For TCR Vbeta sequencing, memory CD4+ T cells were sorted ex vivo from the peripheral blood of narcolepsy patients and healthy controls. Turning to this clone: This receptor's antigen is unknown. No base quality values were provided; no much bigger clone lies one nucleotide off. This specimen includes other DNA sequences encoding the same CDR3.

The protocol used for the library was the immunoSEQ multiplex PCR assay. In TCRdb, the immuneACCESS table is reduced to in-frame sequences with V and J assigned. These tables do not hold every clone; where another copy was compared, an unresolved V gene accounts for under half, and the others remain unexplained. This sample lists 20,000 to 30,000 clones; almost 85% were detected once. The ten most abundant clones make up roughly 10% of the sample. The germline V gene specifies MNHEY as CDR1 and SVGAGI as CDR2. After removal of 0 bases from V and 6 bases from J, the junction retains 2 bases not matched to a gene. The CDR3 runs 15 residues from the cysteine to the phenylalanine. The DNA shown is the 45-base CDR3, in frame from base 1.

The sequence was collected from a human donor in good health. The chain employs TRBV6-5 and TRBJ1-2, and TRBD1 matches 12 of the central bases. The sample consisted of memory (CD45RA-) CD4+ T cells from blood. The cell subset or site label, read with the paper, signifies: memory T cells sorted ex vivo from peripheral blood. The DNA sequence is given as TGTGCCAGCAGTTACTCAGGGACAGGGGGCAATGGCTACACCTTC. Protein translation: CASSYSGTGGNGYTF.